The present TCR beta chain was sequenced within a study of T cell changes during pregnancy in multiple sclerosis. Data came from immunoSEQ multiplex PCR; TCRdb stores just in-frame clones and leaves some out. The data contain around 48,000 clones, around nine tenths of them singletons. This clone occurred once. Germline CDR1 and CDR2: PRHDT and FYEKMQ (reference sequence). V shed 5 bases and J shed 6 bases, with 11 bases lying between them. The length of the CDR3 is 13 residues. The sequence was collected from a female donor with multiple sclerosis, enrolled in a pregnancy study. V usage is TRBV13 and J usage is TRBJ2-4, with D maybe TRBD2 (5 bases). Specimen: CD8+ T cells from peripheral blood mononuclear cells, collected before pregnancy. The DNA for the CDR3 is TGTGCCAGCAGCCTCGACGGGGTAAACATTCAGTACTTC. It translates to CASSLDGVNIQYF. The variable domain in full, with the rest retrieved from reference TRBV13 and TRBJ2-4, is AAGVIQSPRHLIKEKRETATLKCYPIPRHDTVYWYQQGPGQDPQFLISFYEKMQSDKGSIPDRFSAQQFSDYHSELNMSSLELGDSALYFCASSLDGVNIQYFGAGTRLSVL.